One and the same sample provided the 13 T cell receptor beta chains below, sequenced in a study of blood T cell repertoires in COVID-19. Generated by immunoSEQ multiplex PCR, the TCRdb table keeps only in-frame clones and is missing some. The table lists 200,000 to 300,000 clones, around 87% of them singletons. The sequenced sample consisted of peripheral blood. These receptor sequences come from a woman between 55 and 75 years old with COVID-19, enrolled during active disease.

This clone has just one count. This chain joins TRBV28 and TRBJ2-7; D possibly corresponds to TRBD2 (5 bases). The germline V gene has CDR1 MDHEN and CDR2 SYDVKM. CDR3 length: 15 residues. The ends were cut back, 7 bases at V and 5 bases at J, with 21 bases in the middle. The CDR3 sequence is CASMPNRGVGNEQYF. The CDR3 nucleotides are TGTGCCAGCATGCCCAACCGGGGAGTCGGTAACGAGCAGTACTTC.

This clone was detected once. V usage is TRBV27 and J usage is TRBJ1-5; 8 nucleotides align to TRBD1. The CDR3 sequence is 15 residues long. The V segment lost 5 bases and the J segment 3 bases; nucleotides outside the gene matches: 6. Germline V lookup: CDR1 MNHEY, CDR2 SMNVEV (reference sequence). The CDR3 here is CASSPTGVANQPQHF. The CDR3 bases are TGTGCCAGCAGTCCGACAGGGGTGGCCAATCAGCCCCAGCATTTT.

This clone was detected only once. This chain joins TRBV6-5 and TRBJ2-6, with D unclear. Germline loops: CDR1 MNHEY, CDR2 SVGAGI. Trimming took off 5 bases at V and 0 bases at J, with 2 bases between the two ends. CDR3 length: 13 residues. The CDR3 protein is CASSLSGANVLTF. CDR3 sequence (DNA): TGTGCCAGCAGTCTCTCTGGGGCCAACGTCCTGACTTTC.

The chain joins TRBV4-2 to TRBJ1-1, with unresolved D. Germline V lookup: CDR1 LGHNA, CDR2 YNFKEQ. The CDR3 length is 15 residues. Trimming removed 2 bases from V and 0 bases from J, with 10 bases in between. The CDR3 sequence: CASSQRQFMNTEAFF. The CDR3, as DNA: TGTGCCAGCAGCCAAAGACAATTCATGAACACTGAAGCTTTCTTT.

This clone was recorded once. The CDR3 loop is CASSSRRGVVTDTQYF. CDR3 sequence (DNA): TGTGCCAGCAGCTCCCGGCGGGGTGTGGTCACAGATACGCAGTATTTT. J is TRBJ2-3 and V is TRBV11-3; TRBD2 is a possible D gene (6 bases). Per germline, CDR1 SGHNT and CDR2 YENEEA. This CDR3 spans 16 amino acids. V lost 4 bases and J lost 2, with 16 bases in between.

This rearrangement joins TRBV2 to TRBJ1-2, with 10 bases fitting TRBD1. Germline CDR1 reads SNHLY; CDR2 reads FYNNEI. J gave up 5 bases and V 3 bases, and 6 bases lay outside the gene matches. The CDR3 totals 15 residues. The CDR3 DNA sequence: TGTGCCAGCAGTGATCGACAGGGGGCGGAATATGGCTACACCTTC. Translated, it gives CASSDRQGAEYGYTF.

The genes are TRBV19 and TRBJ1-6; 7 nucleotides line up with TRBD1. V shed 8 bases and J 6 bases; nucleotides not matched to a gene: 7. CDR3 length: 14 amino acids. Germline lookup yields CDR1 LNHDA and CDR2 SQIVND (reference sequence). CDR3: CASRRDSFNSPLHF. Written as DNA, the CDR3 is TGTGCCAGTCGACGGGACAGCTTTAATTCACCCCTCCACTTT.

The CDR3 DNA follows: TGTGCCAGCTCACCACCCTCAGGAATGAACACTGAAGCTTTCTTT. As protein: CASSPPSGMNTEAFF. The J gene is TRBJ1-1, the V gene TRBV18; no definite D call. Deletions cut 0 bases from V and 0 bases from J, with 8 bases between. CDR1 KGHSH and CDR2 LQKENI come from the germline V gene. The CDR3 extends over 15 amino acids.

The CDR3 here is CASSQDYAGRSYEQYF. The CDR3 nucleotides are TGCGCCAGCAGCCAAGATTACGCAGGGCGATCCTACGAGCAGTACTTC. The chain has TRBV4-1 and TRBJ2-7; possible D gene TRBD1, 5 bases. The V end was cut by 0 bases, the J end by 1 base, with 13 bases between. The CDR3 is 16 amino acids. Per germline, CDR1 MGHRA and CDR2 YSYEKL.

This chain joins TRBV12-3 or TRBV12-4 and TRBJ1-2, with D unresolved. The CDR3 extends over 13 amino acids. V lost 7 bases and J 2 bases, leaving 11 bases between the germline ends. Written as DNA, the CDR3 is TGTGCCAGCACAAGGAGGCAGAACTATGGCTACACCTTC. It translates to CASTRRQNYGYTF.

The chain carries TRBV2 and TRBJ1-1; the match to TRBD1 covers 8 bases. Germline lookup yields CDR1 SNHLY and CDR2 FYNNEI. The CDR3 is made up of 15 amino acids. J was trimmed by 2 bases and V by 7 bases; bases with no gene match: 9. As DNA, the CDR3 is TGTGCCAGCACGGAAAGATCAGGGGGCAACACTGAAGCTTTCTTT. Translating it yields CASTERSGGNTEAFF. Full variable domain (rest looked up from reference TRBV2 and TRBJ1-1): EPEVTQTPSHQVTQMGQEVILRCVPISNHLYFYWYRQILGQKVEFLVSFYNNEISEKSEIFDDQFSVERPDGSNFTLKIRSTKLEDSAMYFCASTERSGGNTEAFFGQGTRLTVV.

The chain carries TRBV7-2 and TRBJ2-1; 9 positions agree with TRBD1. Germline CDR1 reads SGHTA; CDR2 reads FQGNSA. There are 16 residues in the CDR3. V dropped 5 bases and J dropped 0; count of bases not matched to a gene: 5. The CDR3, as DNA: TGTGCCAGCAGCATAAGACAGGGGGACTCCTACAATGAGCAGTTCTTC. It translates to CASSIRQGDSYNEQFF.

The chain joins TRBV4-1 to TRBJ2-5; 7 bases align to TRBD1. The CDR3 spans 14 residues. The J segment lost 0 bases and the V segment lost 3 bases, leaving 1 base of the junction unmatched. The V gene's germline CDR1 is MGHRA and CDR2 YSYEKL. This CDR3 reads CASSHDRDQETQYF. The CDR3 bases are TGCGCCAGCAGCCATGACAGGGACCAAGAGACCCAGTACTTC.